Following are 18 T cell receptor beta chains from one sample sequenced in a study of blood T cell repertoires in COVID-19. Profiled with immunoSEQ multiplex PCR; TCRdb holds only in-frame clones, not every one. The sample consists of about 140,000 clones, 79% of them appearing once. The sample was peripheral blood. Every receptor here comes from a man aged 55 to 70 with acute or convalescent COVID-19.

The chain carries TRBV28 and TRBJ1-5; D might be TRBD1 (5 bases). The CDR3 contains 15 residues. Germline loops: CDR1 MDHEN, CDR2 SYDVKM. V lost 6 bases, J lost 2 bases, and 14 bases lay in between. The CDR3 here is CASRRLGGGNQPQHF. For the CDR3, the DNA is TGTGCCAGCAGGCGACTGGGGGGGGGCAATCAGCCCCAGCATTTT.

The CDR3 DNA follows: TGTGCCAGCAGCAAACTAGCAGTTGAGACCCAGTACTTC. It codes for CASSKLAVETQYF. The chain joins TRBV7-2 to TRBJ2-5, with a possible D match to TRBD2 (6 bases). The CDR3 is 13 residues long. V shed 5 bases and J shed 5 bases, with 12 bases lying between them. CDR1 is SGHTA and CDR2 is FQGNSA in the germline V gene. The entire variable domain, with the rest obtained from reference TRBV7-2 and TRBJ2-5, is as follows: GAGVSQSPSNKVTEKGKDVELRCDPISGHTALYWYRQSLGQGLEFLIYFQGNSAPDKSGLPSDRFSAERTGGSVSTLTIQRTQQEDSAVYLCASSKLAVETQYFGPGTRLLVL.

The chain has TRBV7-8 and TRBJ2-7, with D possibly matching TRBD2 (6 bases). This CDR3 spans 16 amino acids. Per the germline V gene, CDR1 is SGHVS and CDR2 is FQNEAQ. V gave up 4 bases and J gave up 4 bases, with 20 bases separating them. The CDR3 DNA follows: TGTGCCAGCAGCTCCCGGTGGGACTCGTCGCCTTACGAGCAGTACTTC. Its translation: CASSSRWDSSPYEQYF.

The chain uses TRBV19 and TRBJ1-6, with TRBD1 identical over 11 bases. The CDR3 sequence is 15 residues long. The V gene end was trimmed by 3 bases and the J gene end by 10 bases; junction bases not matched to a gene: 5. Germline V CDR1 and CDR2: LNHDA, SQIVND (reference sequence). CDR3 residues: CASSIGGTGGSPLHF. Here the CDR3 DNA reads TGTGCCAGTAGTATCGGCGGGACAGGGGGATCACCCCTCCACTTT.

This clone appeared once. This sequence joins TRBV5-1 and TRBJ1-6; 9 bases match TRBD1. The CDR3 has 16 residues. Germline CDR1 SGHRS, CDR2 YFSETQ. With V trimmed by 5 bases and J by 6 bases, 9 bases remained unmatched. CDR3 sequence: CASRNGRQGVNSPLHF. CDR3 nucleotides: TGCGCCAGCAGAAATGGGAGACAGGGGGTTAATTCACCCCTCCACTTT.

The chain has TRBV6-5 and TRBJ1-1; 7 bases agree with TRBD1. Per germline, CDR1 MNHEY and CDR2 SVGAGI. The CDR3 is 14 amino acids. The junction had 9 bases not matched to a gene; V was cut back by 7 bases and J by 4 bases. Here the CDR3 reads CASTLTGVGTEAFF. In DNA form, the CDR3 reads TGTGCCAGCACCTTAACAGGGGTGGGCACTGAAGCTTTCTTT.

The chain couples TRBV7-2 to TRBJ2-2; the D gene is possibly TRBD1 (5 bases). This CDR3 region has 14 residues. Trimming left V 5 bases short and J 5 bases short, with 12 bases between. Per germline, CDR1 SGHTA and CDR2 FQGNSA. CDR3 coding DNA: TGTGCCAGCAGCCAGGGCCGATTTACCGGGGAGCTGTTTTTT. It encodes CASSQGRFTGELFF.

The table lists this clone with many counts. In DNA form, the CDR3 reads TGTGCCAGCAGTGAAGGGTTCGCCGCTAGCGGGTCCTACAATGAGCAGTTCTTC. Translated: CASSEGFAASGSYNEQFF. V gene TRBV6-1 combines with J gene TRBJ2-1, with TRBD2 matching 8 bases. V shed 1 base and J 1 base; nucleotides not matched to a gene: 9. Per the germline V gene, CDR1 is MNHNS and CDR2 is SASEGT. This CDR3 spans 18 amino acids.

This rearrangement joins TRBV5-1 to TRBJ1-2; 8 bases line up with TRBD1. With 4 bases clipped from V and 4 bases from J, the junction kept 6 bases outside the gene matches. The CDR3 contains 14 residues. The germline CDR1 and CDR2 sequences are SGHRS and YFSETQ. In nucleotides, the CDR3 is TGCGCCAGCAGCGCGGGACAGGTTGGCTATGGCTACACCTTC. Protein product: CASSAGQVGYGYTF.

The chain recombines TRBV2 with TRBJ1-6; the D is unclear. The CDR3 loop spans 12 amino acids. Trimming pared 4 bases from V and 7 bases from J, leaving 5 bases between. CDR1 is SNHLY and CDR2 is FYNNEI in the germline V gene. In DNA, the CDR3 is TGTGCCAGCAGTGCGGGGAATTCACCCCTCCACTTT. Translating gives CASSAGNSPLHF.

The chain is built from TRBV5-5 and TRBJ1-6; D is unresolved. CDR1 is SGHKS, CDR2 YYEKEE, per germline (reference sequence). This CDR3 has 16 amino acids. V lost 0 bases and J 7 bases, leaving 14 bases between the germline ends. The CDR3 is CASSLAFTPPNSPLHF. Here the CDR3 DNA reads TGTGCCAGCAGCTTGGCCTTCACTCCCCCGAATTCACCCCTCCACTTT.

The chain joins TRBV5-5 to TRBJ2-3; weak D call: TRBD1 (5 bases). Trimming stripped 4 bases from V and 0 bases from J, with 12 bases between. The CDR3 totals 15 residues. CDR1 and CDR2 from the germline V gene are SGHKS and YYEKEE (reference sequence). CDR3 in amino acids: CASSLQATSTDTQYF. CDR3 bases: TGTGCCAGCAGCCTACAGGCAACTAGCACAGATACGCAGTATTTT.

The rearrangement uses TRBV5-8 and TRBJ1-4; TRBD1 is a possible D gene (5 bases). The CDR3 is 16 residues long. CDR1 is SGHTS and CDR2 is YDEGEE in the germline V gene. V lost 0 bases and J 2 bases, leaving 11 bases between the germline ends. Here the CDR3 DNA reads TGTGCCAGCAGCTTGGCCAGGGTGAGGACTAATGAAAAACTGTTTTTT. As protein: CASSLARVRTNEKLFF.

The chain combines TRBV29-1 with TRBJ2-2, with 9 bases identical to TRBD1. Germline CDR1 reads SQVTM; CDR2 reads ANQGSEA. Germline trimming cut 4 bases from V and 7 bases from J; bases unmatched to any gene: 7. The CDR3 has 14 amino acids. This CDR3 reads CSVGAGQGGGELFF. Written as DNA, the CDR3 is TGCAGCGTTGGAGCGGGACAGGGTGGCGGGGAGCTGTTTTTT.

This clone was picked up a small number of times. The rearrangement links TRBV18 to TRBJ1-6, with D maybe TRBD1 (5 bases). This CDR3 region has 15 residues. Germline lookup yields CDR1 KGHSH and CDR2 LQKENI. Deletions cut 1 base from V and 7 bases from J, with 11 bases between. Written as DNA, the CDR3 is TGTGCCAGCTCACCACGAGGGGACTTGAATTCACCCCTCCACTTT. Its translation: CASSPRGDLNSPLHF.

This rearrangement joins TRBV25-1 to TRBJ1-3, with a tentative D call TRBD1 (5 bases). V lost 3 bases to trimming and J lost 3 bases, with 12 bases between them. The CDR3 length is 15 residues. Germline CDR1 MGHDK, CDR2 SYGVNS. CDR3: CASSEFSGHGNTIYF. As DNA, the CDR3 is TGTGCCAGCAGTGAGTTCTCAGGGCATGGAAACACCATATATTTT.

The chain carries TRBV11-2 and TRBJ2-5; 12 bases match TRBD1. This CDR3 has 16 residues. V dropped 5 bases and J dropped 6; count of bases not matched to a gene: 10. Germline loops: CDR1 SGHAT, CDR2 FQNNGV. This CDR3 is CASSMLGDRGQKTQYF. CDR3 nucleotides: TGTGCCAGCAGCATGCTAGGGGACAGGGGGCAGAAGACCCAGTACTTC. The variable domain in full, completed from reference TRBV11-2 and TRBJ2-5, reads EAGVAQSPRYKIIEKRQSVAFWCNPISGHATLYWYQQILGQGPKLLIQFQNNGVVDDSQLPKDRFSAERLKGVDSTLKIQPAKLEDSAVYLCASSMLGDRGQKTQYFGPGTRLLVL.

Here the CDR3 reads CASSFGQGGYEQYF. CDR3 bases: TGTGCCAGCAGTTTCGGACAGGGGGGATACGAGCAGTACTTC. The J gene is TRBJ2-7, the V gene TRBV27; 10 bases are shared with TRBD1. The CDR3 sequence is 14 residues long. The junction had 3 bases not matched to a gene; V was cut back by 3 bases and J by 4 bases. CDR1 is MNHEY, CDR2 SMNVEV, per germline (reference sequence).